This T cell receptor (beta chain) came from a study of CD8 T cells in Susac syndrome. Germline assignment: CDR1 SGHRS and CDR2 YFSETQ. This CDR3 comprises 13 residues. V trimming: 5 bases; J trimming: 5 bases; junction bases outside the gene matches: 6. The authors negatively isolated CD8+ and CD4+ T cells and FACS-enriched TEMRA cells. A quantity of roughly 0.5 to 1 ug RNA underwent reverse transcription using random hexamers. The immunoSEQ assay covered 54 Vbeta and 13 Jbeta segments for CDR3. TCRdb re-called the immunoSEQ multiplex PCR reads with MiXCR, one entry per CDR3 protein. The data contain roughly 150,000 distinct CDR3 sequences, roughly 95% of them singletons.

The clonotype was recovered from a human donor with multiple sclerosis. The sample was CD4+ T cells from PBMCs. V gene TRBV5-1 combines with J gene TRBJ2-5, with 7 nucleotides matching TRBD1. For the CDR3, the DNA is TGCGCCAGCAGACAGGGGATGGGCGAGACCCAGTACTTC. Its translation is CASRQGMGETQYF.